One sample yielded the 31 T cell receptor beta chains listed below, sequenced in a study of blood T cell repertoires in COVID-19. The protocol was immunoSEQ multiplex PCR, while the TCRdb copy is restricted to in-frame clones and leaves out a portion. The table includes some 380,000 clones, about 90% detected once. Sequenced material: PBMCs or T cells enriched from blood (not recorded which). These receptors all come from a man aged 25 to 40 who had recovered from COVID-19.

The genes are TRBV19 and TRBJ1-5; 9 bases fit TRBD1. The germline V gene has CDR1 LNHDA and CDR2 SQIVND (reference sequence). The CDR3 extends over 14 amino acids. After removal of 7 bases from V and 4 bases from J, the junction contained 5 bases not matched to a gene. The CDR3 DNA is TGTGCCAGTATTGAGACAGGGGGAAATCAGCCCCAGCATTTT. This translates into CASIETGGNQPQHF. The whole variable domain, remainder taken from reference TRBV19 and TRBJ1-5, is DGGITQSPKYLFRKEGQNVTLSCEQNLNHDAMYWYRQDPGQGLRLIYYSQIVNDFQKGDIAEGYSVSREKKESFPLTVTSAQKNPTAFYLCASIETGGNQPQHFGDGTRLSIL.

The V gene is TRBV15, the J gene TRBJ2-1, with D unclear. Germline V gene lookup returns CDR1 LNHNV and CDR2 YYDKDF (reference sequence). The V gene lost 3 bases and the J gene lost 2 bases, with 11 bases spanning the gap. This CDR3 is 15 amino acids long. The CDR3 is CATSRSTTTYNEQFF. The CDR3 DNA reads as TGTGCCACCAGCAGGTCTACCACTACCTACAATGAGCAGTTCTTC.

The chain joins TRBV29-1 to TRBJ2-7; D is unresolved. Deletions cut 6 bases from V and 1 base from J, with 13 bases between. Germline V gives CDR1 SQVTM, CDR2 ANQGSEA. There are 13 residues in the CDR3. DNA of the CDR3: TGCAGCGTCCAGACACGTTTGTCCTACGAGCAGTACTTC. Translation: CSVQTRLSYEQYF.

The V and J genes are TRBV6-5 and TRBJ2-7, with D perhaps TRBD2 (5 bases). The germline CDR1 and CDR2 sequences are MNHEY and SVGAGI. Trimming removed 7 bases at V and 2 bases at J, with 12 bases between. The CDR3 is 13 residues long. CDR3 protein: CASTQRGAYEQYF. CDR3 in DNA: TGTGCCAGCACCCAACGGGGAGCCTACGAGCAGTACTTC.

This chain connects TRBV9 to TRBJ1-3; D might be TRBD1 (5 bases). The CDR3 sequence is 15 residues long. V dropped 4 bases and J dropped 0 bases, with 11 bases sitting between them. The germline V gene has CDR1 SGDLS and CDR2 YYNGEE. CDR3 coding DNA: TGTGCCAGCAGCCATGGGGGAGGCTCTGGAAACACCATATATTTT. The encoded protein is CASSHGGGSGNTIYF.

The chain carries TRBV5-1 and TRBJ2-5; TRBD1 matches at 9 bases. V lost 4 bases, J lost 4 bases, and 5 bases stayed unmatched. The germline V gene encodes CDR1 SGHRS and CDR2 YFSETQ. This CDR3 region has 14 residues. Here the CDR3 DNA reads TGCGCCAGCAGCGGAGGACAGGGGTCAGAGACCCAGTACTTC. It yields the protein CASSGGQGSETQYF.

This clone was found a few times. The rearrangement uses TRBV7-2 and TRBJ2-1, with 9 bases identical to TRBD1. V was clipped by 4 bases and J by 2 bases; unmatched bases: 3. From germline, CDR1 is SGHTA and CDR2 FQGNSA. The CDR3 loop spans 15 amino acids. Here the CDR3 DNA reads TGTGCCAGCAGCTCGGGACAGGGAACCTACAATGAGCAGTTCTTC. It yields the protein CASSSGQGTYNEQFF.

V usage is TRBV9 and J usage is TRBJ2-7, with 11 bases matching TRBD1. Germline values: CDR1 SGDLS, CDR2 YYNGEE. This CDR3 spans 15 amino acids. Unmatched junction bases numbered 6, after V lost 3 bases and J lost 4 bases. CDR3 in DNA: TGTGCCAGCAGCGCCGGACAGGGGGCCTTATACGAGCAGTACTTC. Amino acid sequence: CASSAGQGALYEQYF.

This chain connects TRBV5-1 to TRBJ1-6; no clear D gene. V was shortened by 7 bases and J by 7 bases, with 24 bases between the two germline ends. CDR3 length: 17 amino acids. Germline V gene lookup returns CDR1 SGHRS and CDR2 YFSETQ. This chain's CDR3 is CASGLLPSGDTNSPLHF. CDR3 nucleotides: TGCGCCAGCGGACTCCTTCCGTCAGGTGATACGAATTCACCCCTCCACTTT.

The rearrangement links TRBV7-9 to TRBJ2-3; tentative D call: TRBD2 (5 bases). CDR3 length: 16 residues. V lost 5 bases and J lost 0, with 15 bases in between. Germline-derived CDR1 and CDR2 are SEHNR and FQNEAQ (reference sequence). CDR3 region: CASSLGVAQSTDTQYF. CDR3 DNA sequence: TGTGCCAGCAGCCTCGGAGTAGCGCAAAGCACAGATACGCAGTATTTT.

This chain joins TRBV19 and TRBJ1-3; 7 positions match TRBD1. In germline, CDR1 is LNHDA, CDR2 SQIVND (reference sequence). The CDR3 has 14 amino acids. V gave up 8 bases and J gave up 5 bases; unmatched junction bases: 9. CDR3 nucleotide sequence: TGTGCCAGTTCCCGACAGGGTCCTAGAAACACCATATATTTT. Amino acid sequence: CASSRQGPRNTIYF.

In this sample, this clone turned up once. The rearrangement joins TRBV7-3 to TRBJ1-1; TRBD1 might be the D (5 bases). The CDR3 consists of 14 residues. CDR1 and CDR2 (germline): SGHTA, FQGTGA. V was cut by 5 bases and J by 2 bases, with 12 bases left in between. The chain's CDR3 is CASSAGGANTEAFF. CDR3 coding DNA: TGTGCCAGCAGCGCGGGCGGGGCAAACACTGAAGCTTTCTTT.

This CDR3 is CASSNRQSDTQYF. Written as DNA, the CDR3 is TGCGCCAGCAGCAATAGACAGAGCGATACGCAGTATTTT. The J gene is TRBJ2-3, the V gene TRBV5-1; the D gene is possibly TRBD1 (5 bases). V was pared by 4 bases and J by 6 bases, with 12 bases between. Germline CDR1 is SGHRS and CDR2 is YFSETQ. The CDR3 runs 13 residues.

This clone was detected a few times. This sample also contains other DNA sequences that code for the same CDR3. CDR3 sequence reads: CASSLDRGEKLFF. DNA of the CDR3: TGCGCCAGCAGCTTGGATCGGGGGGAAAAACTGTTTTTT. This rearrangement joins TRBV5-1 to TRBJ1-4; a possible D gene is TRBD1 (5 bases). Germline CDR1 and CDR2: SGHRS and YFSETQ. Between the trimmed V and J ends, which lost 0 bases and 8 bases, there was a span of 8 bases. The CDR3 has 13 amino acids.

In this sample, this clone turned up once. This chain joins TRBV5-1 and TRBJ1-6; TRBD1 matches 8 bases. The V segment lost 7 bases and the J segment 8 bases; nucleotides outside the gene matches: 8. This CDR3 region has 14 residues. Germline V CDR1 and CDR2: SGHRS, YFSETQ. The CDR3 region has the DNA TGCGCCAGCGCCGAAGACAGGGGTTATTCACCCCTCCACTTT. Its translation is CASAEDRGYSPLHF.

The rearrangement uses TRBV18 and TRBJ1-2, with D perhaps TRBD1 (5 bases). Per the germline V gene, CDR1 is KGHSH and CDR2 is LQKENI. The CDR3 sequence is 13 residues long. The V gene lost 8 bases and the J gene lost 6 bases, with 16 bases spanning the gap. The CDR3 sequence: CASESIRGDGYTF. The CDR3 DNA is TGTGCCAGCGAGTCGATCCGGGGGGATGGCTACACCTTC.

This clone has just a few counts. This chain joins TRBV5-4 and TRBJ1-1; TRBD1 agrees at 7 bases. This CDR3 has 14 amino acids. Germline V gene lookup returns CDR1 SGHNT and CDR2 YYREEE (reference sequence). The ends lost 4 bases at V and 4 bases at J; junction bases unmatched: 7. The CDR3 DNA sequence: TGTGCCAGCAGCACTTCGACAGGGACCACTGAAGCTTTCTTT. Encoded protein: CASSTSTGTTEAFF.

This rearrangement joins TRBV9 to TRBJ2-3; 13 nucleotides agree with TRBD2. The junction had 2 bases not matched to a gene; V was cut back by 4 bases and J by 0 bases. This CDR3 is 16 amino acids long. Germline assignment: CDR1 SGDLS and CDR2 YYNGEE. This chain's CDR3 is CASSPTSGGSTDTQYF. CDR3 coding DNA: TGTGCCAGCAGCCCGACTAGCGGGGGGAGCACAGATACGCAGTATTTT.

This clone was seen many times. The DNA for the CDR3 is TGTGCCAGCAGCTTGGTTGTCGGACAGGGTGTGGGCGAGCAGTACTTC. Translated, it gives CASSLVVGQGVGEQYF. This chain connects TRBV5-8 to TRBJ2-7; 8 bases are shared with TRBD1. V was clipped by 0 bases and J by 6 bases; unmatched bases: 11. The germline CDR1 and CDR2 sequences are SGHTS and YDEGEE. This CDR3 is built from 16 residues.

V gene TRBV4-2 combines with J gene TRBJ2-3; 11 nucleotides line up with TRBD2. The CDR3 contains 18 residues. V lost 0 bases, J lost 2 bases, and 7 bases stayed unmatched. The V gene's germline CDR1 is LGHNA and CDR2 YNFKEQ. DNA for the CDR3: TGTGCCAGCAGCCAAGAAGTAGCGGGGGGGAGTTACACAGATACGCAGTATTTT. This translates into CASSQEVAGGSYTDTQYF.

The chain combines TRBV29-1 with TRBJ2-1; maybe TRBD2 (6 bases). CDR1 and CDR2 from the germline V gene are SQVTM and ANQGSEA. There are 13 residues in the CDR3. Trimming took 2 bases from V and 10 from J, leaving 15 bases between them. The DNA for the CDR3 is TGCAGCGTTGAATTGCGGGGAAGGAGGGAGCAGTTCTTC. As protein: CSVELRGRREQFF.

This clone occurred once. In DNA form, the CDR3 reads TGTGCCAGCAGTGAAAATAGAAGGCGCGGTAATGAAAAACTGTTTTTT. It codes for CASSENRRRGNEKLFF. The V and J genes are TRBV6-1 and TRBJ1-4, with no clear D. V gave up 2 bases and J gave up 4 bases, with 14 bases separating them. Germline values: CDR1 MNHNS, CDR2 SASEGT. The CDR3 is 16 residues long.

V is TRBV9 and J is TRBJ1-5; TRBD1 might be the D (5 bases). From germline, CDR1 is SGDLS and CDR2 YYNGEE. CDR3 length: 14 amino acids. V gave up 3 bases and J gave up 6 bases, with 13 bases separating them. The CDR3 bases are TGTGCCAGCAGCGACGGCCCAGGGCGTCAGCCCCAGCATTTT. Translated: CASSDGPGRQPQHF.

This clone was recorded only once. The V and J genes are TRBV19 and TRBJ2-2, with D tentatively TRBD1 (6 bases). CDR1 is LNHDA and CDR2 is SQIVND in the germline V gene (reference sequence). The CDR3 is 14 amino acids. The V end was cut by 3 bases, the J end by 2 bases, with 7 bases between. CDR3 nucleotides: TGTGCCAGTAGTATGGACAGAAACACCGGGGAGCTGTTTTTT. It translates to CASSMDRNTGELFF.

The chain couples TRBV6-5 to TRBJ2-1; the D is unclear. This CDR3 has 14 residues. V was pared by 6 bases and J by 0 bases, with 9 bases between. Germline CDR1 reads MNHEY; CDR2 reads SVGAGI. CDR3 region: CASRLKSSYNEQFF. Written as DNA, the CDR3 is TGTGCCAGCAGGCTGAAGAGCTCCTACAATGAGCAGTTCTTC.

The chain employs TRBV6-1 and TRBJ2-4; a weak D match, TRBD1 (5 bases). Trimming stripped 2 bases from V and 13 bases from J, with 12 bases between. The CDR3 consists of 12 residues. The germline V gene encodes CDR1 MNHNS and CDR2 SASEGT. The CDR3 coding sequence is TGTGCCAGCAGTGAAATTGACAGTAGACAGTACTTC. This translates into CASSEIDSRQYF.

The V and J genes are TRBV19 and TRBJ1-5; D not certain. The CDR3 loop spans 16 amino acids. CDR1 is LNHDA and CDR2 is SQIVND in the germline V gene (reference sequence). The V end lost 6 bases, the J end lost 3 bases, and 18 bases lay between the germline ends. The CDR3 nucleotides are TGTGCCAGTAGAAATCACGGGAGGGCCGACAATCAGCCCCAGCATTTT. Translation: CASRNHGRADNQPQHF.

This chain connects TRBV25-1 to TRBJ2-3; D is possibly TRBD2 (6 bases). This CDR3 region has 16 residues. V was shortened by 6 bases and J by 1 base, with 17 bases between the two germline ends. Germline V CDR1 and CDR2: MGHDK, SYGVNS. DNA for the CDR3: TGTGCCAGCAGCGGGGCTCGGAGGGGCGGCACAGATACGCAGTATTTT. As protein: CASSGARRGGTDTQYF.

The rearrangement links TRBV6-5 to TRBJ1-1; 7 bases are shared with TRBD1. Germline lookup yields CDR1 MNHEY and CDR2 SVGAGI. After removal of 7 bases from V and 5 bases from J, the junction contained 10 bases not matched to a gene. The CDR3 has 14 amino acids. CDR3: CASTPQGRLTEAFF. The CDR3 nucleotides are TGTGCCAGCACTCCACAGGGGCGACTTACTGAAGCTTTCTTT.

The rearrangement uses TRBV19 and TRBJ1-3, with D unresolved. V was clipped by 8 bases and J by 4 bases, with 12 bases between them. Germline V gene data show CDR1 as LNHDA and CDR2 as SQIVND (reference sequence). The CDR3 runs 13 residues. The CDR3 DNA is TGTGCCAGTGCGGAGAAACCCGGAAACACCATATATTTT. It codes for CASAEKPGNTIYF. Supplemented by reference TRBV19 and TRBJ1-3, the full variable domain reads DGGITQSPKYLFRKEGQNVTLSCEQNLNHDAMYWYRQDPGQGLRLIYYSQIVNDFQKGDIAEGYSVSREKKESFPLTVTSAQKNPTAFYLCASAEKPGNTIYFGEGSWLTVV.

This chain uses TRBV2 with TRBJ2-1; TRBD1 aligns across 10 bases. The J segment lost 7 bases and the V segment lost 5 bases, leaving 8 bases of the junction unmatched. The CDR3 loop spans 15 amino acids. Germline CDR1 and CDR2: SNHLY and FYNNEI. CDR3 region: CASSPWTGGGNEQFF. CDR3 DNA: TGTGCCAGCAGTCCTTGGACAGGGGGAGGGAATGAGCAGTTCTTC.